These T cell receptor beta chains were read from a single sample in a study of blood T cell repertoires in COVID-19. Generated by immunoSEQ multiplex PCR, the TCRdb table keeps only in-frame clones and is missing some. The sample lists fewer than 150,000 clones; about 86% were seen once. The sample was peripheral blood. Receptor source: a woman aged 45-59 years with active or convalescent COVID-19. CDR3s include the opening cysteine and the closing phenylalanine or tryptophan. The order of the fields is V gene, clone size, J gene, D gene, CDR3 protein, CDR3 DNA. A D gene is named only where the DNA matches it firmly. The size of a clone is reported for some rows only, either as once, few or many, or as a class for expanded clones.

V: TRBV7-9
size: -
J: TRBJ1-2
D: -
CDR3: CASSLGGIQGSNYGYTF
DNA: TGTGCCAGCAGCTTAGGTGGGATCCAGGGGTCTAACTATGGCTACACCTTC

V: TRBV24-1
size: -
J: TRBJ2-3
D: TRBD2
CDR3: CATSRSSGTSGDTQYF
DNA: TGTGCCACCAGTCGATCCTCCGGGACTAGCGGGGATACGCAGTATTTT

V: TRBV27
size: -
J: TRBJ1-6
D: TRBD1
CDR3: CASSLTGGNSPLHF
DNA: TGTGCCAGCAGTTTGACAGGGGGGAATTCACCCCTCCACTTT

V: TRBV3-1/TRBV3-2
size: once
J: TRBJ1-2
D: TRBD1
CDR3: CASSETGGSGYTF
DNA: TGTGCCAGCAGCGAGACAGGGGGCAGCGGCTACACCTTC

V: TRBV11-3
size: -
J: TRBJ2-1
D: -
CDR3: CASSLDAGHYNEQFF
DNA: TGTGCCAGCAGCTTAGACGCGGGGCATTACAATGAGCAGTTCTTC

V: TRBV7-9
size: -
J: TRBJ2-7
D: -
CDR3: CASSPGQMYEQYF
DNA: TGTGCCAGCAGCCCCGGACAGATGTACGAGCAGTACTTC

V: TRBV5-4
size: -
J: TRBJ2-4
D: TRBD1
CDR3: CASSGTGFAKNIQYF
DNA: TGTGCCAGCAGCGGGACAGGGTTTGCCAAAAACATTCAGTACTTC

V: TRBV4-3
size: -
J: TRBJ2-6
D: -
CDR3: CASSQDAGAPSGANVLTF
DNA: TGCGCCAGCAGCCAAGACGCAGGGGCGCCCTCTGGGGCCAACGTCCTGACTTTC

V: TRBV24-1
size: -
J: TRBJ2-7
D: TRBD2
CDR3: CATSEAGGREQYF
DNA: TGTGCCACCAGTGAAGCGGGAGGGCGGGAGCAGTACTTC

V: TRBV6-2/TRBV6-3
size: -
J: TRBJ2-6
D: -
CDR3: CASSKLPGQSSGANVLTF
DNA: TGTGCCAGCAGTAAATTACCGGGACAATCGTCTGGGGCCAACGTCCTGACTTTC

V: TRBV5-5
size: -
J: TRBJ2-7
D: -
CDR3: CASSSAINSYEQYF
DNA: TGTGCCAGCAGCTCAGCGATAAACTCCTACGAGCAGTACTTC

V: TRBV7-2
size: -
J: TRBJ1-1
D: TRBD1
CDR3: CASSPGGQDSEAFF
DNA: TGTGCCAGCAGCCCAGGGGGCCAGGACTCTGAAGCTTTCTTT

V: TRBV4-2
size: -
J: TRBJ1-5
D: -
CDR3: CASSTNRGSGQPQHF
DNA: TGTGCCAGCAGTACAAATCGGGGGTCTGGACAGCCCCAGCATTTT

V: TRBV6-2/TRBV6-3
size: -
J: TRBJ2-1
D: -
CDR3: CASSGLNSYNEQFF
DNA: TGTGCCAGCAGTGGACTAAACTCCTACAATGAGCAGTTCTTC

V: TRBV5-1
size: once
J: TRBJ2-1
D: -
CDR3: CASSFWGPDNEQFF
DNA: TGCGCCAGCAGCTTCTGGGGGCCCGACAATGAGCAGTTCTTC

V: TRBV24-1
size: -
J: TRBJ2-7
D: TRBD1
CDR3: CATSGGQSYEQYF
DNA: TGTGCCACCAGTGGGGGACAGTCCTACGAGCAGTACTTC

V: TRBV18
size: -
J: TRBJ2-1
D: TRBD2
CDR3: CASSPGLAGVLGEQFF
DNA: TGTGCCAGCTCACCTGGACTAGCGGGGGTATTGGGTGAGCAGTTCTTC

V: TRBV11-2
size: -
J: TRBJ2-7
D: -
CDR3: CASSGLRSYEQYF
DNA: TGTGCCAGCAGCGGCTTGCGGTCCTACGAGCAGTACTTC

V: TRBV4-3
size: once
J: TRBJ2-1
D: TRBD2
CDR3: CASSQGLAGLYNEQFF
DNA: TGCGCCAGCAGCCAAGGCCTAGCGGGACTTTACAATGAGCAGTTCTTC

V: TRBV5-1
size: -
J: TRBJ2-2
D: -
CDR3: CASSTQQQGSLNTGELFF
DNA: TGCGCCAGCAGCACACAACAACAGGGTTCCCTGAACACCGGGGAGCTGTTTTTT

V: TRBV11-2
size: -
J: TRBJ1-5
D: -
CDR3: CASPGIGQPQHF
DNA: TGTGCCAGTCCCGGGATCGGTCAGCCCCAGCATTTT

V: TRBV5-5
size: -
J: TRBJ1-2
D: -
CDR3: CASSFGGPGEGYTF
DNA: TGTGCCAGCAGCTTCGGCGGTCCTGGAGAGGGCTACACCTTC

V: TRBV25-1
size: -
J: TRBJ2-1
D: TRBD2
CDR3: CASSEPGGSYNEQFF
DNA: TGTGCCAGCAGTGAACCGGGGGGTTCCTACAATGAGCAGTTCTTC

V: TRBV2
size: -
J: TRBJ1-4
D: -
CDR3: CASSEGGYEKLFF
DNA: TGTGCCAGCAGTGAGGGAGGGTATGAAAAACTGTTTTTT

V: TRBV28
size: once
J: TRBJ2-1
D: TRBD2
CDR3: CASSTGRAGYNEQFF
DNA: TGTGCCAGCTCCACCGGGAGGGCCGGGTACAATGAGCAGTTCTTC

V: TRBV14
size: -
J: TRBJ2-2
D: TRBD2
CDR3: CASSQDPTSGLVGELFF
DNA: TGTGCCAGCAGCCAAGACCCGACTAGCGGTTTGGTTGGGGAGCTGTTTTTT

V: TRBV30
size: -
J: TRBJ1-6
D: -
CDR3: CAWSKRTAYNSPLHF
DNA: TGTGCCTGGAGTAAAAGGACAGCATATAATTCACCCCTCCACTTT

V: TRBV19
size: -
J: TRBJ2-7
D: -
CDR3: CASSTPGGPYEQYF
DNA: TGTGCCAGTAGTACACCGGGGGGCCCCTACGAGCAGTACTTC

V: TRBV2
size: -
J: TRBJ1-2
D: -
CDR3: CASSGLAAYGYTF
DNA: TGTGCCAGCAGTGGGCTGGCGGCCTATGGCTACACCTTC

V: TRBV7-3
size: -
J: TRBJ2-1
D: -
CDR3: CASSRSGGNSYNEQFF
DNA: TGTGCCAGCAGCCGGTCGGGCGGGAACTCCTACAATGAGCAGTTCTTC

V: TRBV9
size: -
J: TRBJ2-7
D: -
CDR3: CASSVGLSRYDRIYEQYF
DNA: TGTGCCAGCAGCGTAGGTCTATCCCGATACGACAGGATCTACGAGCAGTACTTC

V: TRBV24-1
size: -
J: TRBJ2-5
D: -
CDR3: CATSTGSGETQYF
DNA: TGTGCCACCAGCACAGGGTCGGGAGAGACCCAGTACTTC

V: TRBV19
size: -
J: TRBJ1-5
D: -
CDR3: CASSTPPQFTRVNQPQHF
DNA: TGTGCCAGTAGTACCCCCCCCCAGTTCACTAGGGTAAATCAGCCCCAGCATTTT

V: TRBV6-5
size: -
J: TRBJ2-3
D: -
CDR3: CASSTGDTQYF
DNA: TGTGCCAGCTCGACCGGGGATACGCAGTATTTT

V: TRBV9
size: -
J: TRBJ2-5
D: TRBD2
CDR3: CASSVSLAGVETQYF
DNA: TGTGCCAGCAGCGTTTCACTAGCGGGAGTTGAGACCCAGTACTTC

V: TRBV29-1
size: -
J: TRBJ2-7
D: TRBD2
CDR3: CAAGGSTYEQYF
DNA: TGCGCGGCCGGGGGGTCTACCTACGAGCAGTACTTC

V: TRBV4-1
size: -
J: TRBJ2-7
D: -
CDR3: CASSPTLQGVEQYF
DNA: TGCGCCAGCAGCCCCACCCTACAGGGAGTGGAGCAGTACTTC

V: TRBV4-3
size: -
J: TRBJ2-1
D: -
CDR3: CASSQDSRASYNEQFF
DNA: TGCGCCAGCAGCCAAGATTCGCGGGCATCCTACAATGAGCAGTTCTTC

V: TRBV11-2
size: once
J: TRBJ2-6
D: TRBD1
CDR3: CASSRGQGYSGANVLTF
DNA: TGTGCCAGCAGCCGCGGACAGGGTTACTCTGGGGCCAACGTCCTGACTTTC